This T cell receptor (beta chain) appears in the sequencing data of a study of blood T cell repertoires in COVID-19. Using immunoSEQ multiplex PCR, the repertoire was profiled, and TCRdb retains in-frame clones only, with some absent. The table has over 150,000 clones, roughly nine tenths seen once. Trimming removed 1 base from V and 5 bases from J, with 24 bases in between. There are 19 residues in the CDR3. Germline V gene lookup returns CDR1 LNHNV and CDR2 YYDKDF (reference sequence). The TCR sequence derives from a man aged 45-65 years with acute or convalescent COVID-19. The chain recombines TRBV15 with TRBJ1-3, with a tentative D call TRBD1 (5 bases). The specimen sequenced was peripheral blood. CDR3 region: CATSRVNGGGKSQRNTIYF. The CDR3 DNA follows: TGTGCCACCAGCAGAGTAAACGGCGGGGGAAAGAGCCAACGAAACACCATATATTTT.